The entry below gives a single T cell receptor beta chain sequence along with its context. This entry is derived from a study of shared clonotypes between healthy human individuals. Clones were read by immunoSEQ multiplex PCR, and TCRdb kept only the in-frame ones, dropping some. The sample shows under 600,000 clones, roughly 95% of them seen only once. Trimming removed 5 bases from V and 3 bases from J; junction bases left unmatched: 10. The CDR3 length is 15 residues. Germline CDR1 and CDR2: MNHEY and SMNVEV (reference sequence). Material: naive CD4+ T cells sorted from blood. Indicated subset: CD45RA+ positively selected. The TCR originated in a woman aged 25-40 years in good health. The chain joins TRBV27 to TRBJ2-7; 7 bases align to TRBD2. The CDR3 here is CASSPLAEAVYEQYF. DNA of the CDR3: TGTGCCAGCAGTCCTCTAGCGGAAGCCGTCTACGAGCAGTACTTC.